A single sample gave rise to the 21 T cell receptor beta chains below, sequenced in a study of blood T cell repertoires in COVID-19. Clones were sequenced by immunoSEQ multiplex PCR, and TCRdb holds only the in-frame ones, with some missing. The sample lists 250,000 to 400,000 clones; approximately 87% were seen once. Material for sequencing was peripheral blood. These receptors all stem from a woman aged 25 to 39 with COVID-19, enrolled during active disease.

This clone was seen once. The chain employs TRBV30 and TRBJ2-1, with 7 bases lining up with TRBD2. Germline CDR1 reads GTSNPN; CDR2 reads SVGIG (reference sequence). This CDR3 is 14 amino acids long. J gave up 7 bases and V 0 bases, and 6 bases lay outside the gene matches. For the CDR3, the DNA is TGTGCCTGGAGTGTACAGTGGGGGGGTAATGAGCAGTTCTTC. Amino acids: CAWSVQWGGNEQFF.

V usage is TRBV5-1 and J usage is TRBJ2-3; weak D call: TRBD1 (5 bases). V lost 0 bases to trimming and J lost 0 bases, with 8 bases between them. Germline V lookup: CDR1 SGHRS, CDR2 YFSETQ. This CDR3 is built from 15 residues. As DNA, the CDR3 is TGCGCCAGCAGCTTGGGGGGCAAAAGCACAGATACGCAGTATTTT. It translates to CASSLGGKSTDTQYF.

This chain uses TRBV19 with TRBJ2-7, with a weak D call TRBD2 (5 bases). The V end was cut by 5 bases, the J end by 4 bases, with 15 bases between. Germline V lookup: CDR1 LNHDA, CDR2 SQIVND (reference sequence). The CDR3 is 14 residues long. CDR3 coding DNA: TGTGCCAGTAGTTCCTCCGGGGTCGAATACGAGCAGTACTTC. Amino acid sequence: CASSSSGVEYEQYF.

This sequence joins TRBV25-1 and TRBJ1-1, with a possible D match to TRBD1 (6 bases). With 3 bases removed from V and 1 base from J, the gap between germline ends came to 6 bases. This CDR3 is 13 amino acids long. The germline V gene encodes CDR1 MGHDK and CDR2 SYGVNS. Here the CDR3 reads CASSDRGNTEAFF. CDR3 coding DNA: TGTGCCAGCAGTGACAGGGGGAACACTGAAGCTTTCTTT. Supplemented by reference TRBV25-1 and TRBJ1-1, the full variable domain reads EADIYQTPRYLVIGTGKKITLECSQTMGHDKMYWYQQDPGMELHLIHYSYGVNSTEKGDLSSESTVSRIRTEHFPLTLESARPSHTSQYLCASSDRGNTEAFFGQGTRLTVV.

This CDR3 reads CASSSPLGGIYYEQYF. The CDR3 nucleotides are TGTGCCAGCAGTTCTCCCCTCGGGGGGATCTACTACGAGCAGTACTTC. The V and J genes are TRBV28 and TRBJ2-7, with TRBD2 matching over 7 bases. The V gene end was trimmed by 4 bases and the J gene end by 3 bases; junction bases not matched to a gene: 12. Germline CDR1 is MDHEN and CDR2 is SYDVKM. CDR3 size: 16 residues.

This chain joins TRBV5-1 and TRBJ1-4; TRBD1 matches 7 bases. V trimming: 0 bases; J trimming: 7 bases; junction bases outside the gene matches: 6. The CDR3 is 15 residues long. Germline V lookup: CDR1 SGHRS, CDR2 YFSETQ. The CDR3 protein is CASSLDYRGGEKLFF. DNA of the CDR3: TGCGCCAGCAGCTTGGATTACAGGGGCGGTGAAAAACTGTTTTTT.

The V call is TRBV24-1, the J call TRBJ2-3; D ambiguous. V dropped 3 bases and J dropped 3 bases, with 6 bases sitting between them. Germline V gene lookup returns CDR1 KGHDR and CDR2 SFDVKD. The length of the CDR3 is 13 residues. The CDR3 nucleotides read TGTGCCACCAGTGATGAGAATACAGATACGCAGTATTTT. Translation: CATSDENTDTQYF.

The chain couples TRBV19 to TRBJ2-7, with D tentatively TRBD1 (6 bases). The V gene's germline CDR1 is LNHDA and CDR2 SQIVND (reference sequence). Trimming cost V 1 base and J 5 bases, with 12 bases left between them. This CDR3 is 14 amino acids long. The CDR3 coding sequence is TGTGCCAGTAGTATAGGGAACAGGGACAACGAGCAGTACTTC. Protein: CASSIGNRDNEQYF.

The chain combines TRBV2 with TRBJ2-2; 8 bases map to TRBD2. The CDR3 has 14 amino acids. J gave up 10 bases and V 4 bases, and 8 bases lay outside the gene matches. Germline values: CDR1 SNHLY, CDR2 FYNNEI. The CDR3 nucleotides read TGTGCCAGCAGTGGTGCAGCGGGAGAGGAGGAGCTGTTTTTT. Its protein product is CASSGAAGEEELFF.

This clone was observed a handful of times. The chain has TRBV29-1 and TRBJ2-3; perhaps TRBD1 as D (5 bases). Trimming pared 3 bases from V and 4 bases from J, leaving 8 bases between. The CDR3 sequence is 12 residues long. From germline, CDR1 is SQVTM and CDR2 ANQGSEA. CDR3 sequence (DNA): TGCAGCGTTGACAGGGATGCAGATACGCAGTATTTT. It is translated as CSVDRDADTQYF.

The CDR3 sequence is CASSRQEISYNEQFF. The CDR3 coding sequence is TGTGCCAGCAGCAGACAGGAGATCTCCTACAATGAGCAGTTCTTC. V and J are TRBV5-5 and TRBJ2-1, with TRBD1 as a possible D gene (6 bases). Per the germline V gene, CDR1 is SGHKS and CDR2 is YYEKEE (reference sequence). The ends were cut back, 4 bases at V and 0 bases at J, with 11 bases in the middle. The CDR3 is 15 residues long.

The V and J genes are TRBV18 and TRBJ2-7; D perhaps matches TRBD1 (5 bases). Germline assignment: CDR1 KGHSH and CDR2 LQKENI. Trimming removed 2 bases at V and 6 bases at J, with 11 bases between. There are 13 residues in the CDR3. The CDR3 region has the DNA TGTGCCAGCTCACCAGATTCAGGGCGCGAGCAGTACTTC. Protein sequence: CASSPDSGREQYF.

The chain carries TRBV10-3 and TRBJ1-1; D possibly corresponds to TRBD1 (5 bases). CDR3 length: 12 amino acids. Trimming pared 6 bases from V and 1 base from J, leaving 6 bases between. CDR1 and CDR2 (germline): ENHRY, SYGVKD. CDR3 sequence: CAISGGNTEAFF. In DNA form, the CDR3 reads TGTGCCATCAGCGGGGGGAACACTGAAGCTTTCTTT.

The chain joins TRBV21-1 to TRBJ2-7; TRBD2, the D gene given by the table, was not confirmed from the DNA. TRBV21-1 is a pseudogene locus. The CDR3 sequence is 16 residues long. The CDR3 loop reads CASSKLRDGSFYEQYF. For the CDR3, the DNA is TGTGCCAGCAGCAAATTAAGGGACGGGAGTTTCTACGAGCAGTACTTC.

The gene calls are TRBV6-5 and TRBJ1-4; 7 bases line up with TRBD1. Per the germline V gene, CDR1 is MNHEY and CDR2 is SVGAGI. The CDR3 extends over 15 amino acids. The V segment lost 0 bases and the J segment 5 bases; nucleotides outside the gene matches: 3. DNA for the CDR3: TGTGCCAGCAGTTACTCACCCAGGGGGAATGAAAAACTGTTTTTT. It is translated as CASSYSPRGNEKLFF.

This clone turned up a few times. This sequence joins TRBV30 and TRBJ1-3; TRBD1 is a possible D gene (6 bases). The CDR3 totals 16 residues. V shed 1 base and J shed 0 bases, with 13 bases lying between them. Per the germline V gene, CDR1 is GTSNPN and CDR2 is SVGIG (reference sequence). This CDR3 reads CAWSGGLISSGNTIYF. CDR3 in DNA: TGTGCCTGGAGTGGGGGGCTGATTAGCTCTGGAAACACCATATATTTT.

V usage is TRBV2 and J usage is TRBJ2-3, with a tentative D call TRBD1 (6 bases). This CDR3 contains 15 residues. Germline loops: CDR1 SNHLY, CDR2 FYNNEI. V gave up 4 bases and J gave up 0 bases, with 11 bases separating them. CDR3: CASSAGQLSTDTQYF. The CDR3 DNA reads as TGTGCCAGCAGTGCAGGACAGCTGAGCACAGATACGCAGTATTTT.

This clone was seen a single time. The chain uses TRBV28 and TRBJ2-2; 9 nucleotides align to TRBD1. The CDR3 has 15 amino acids. Germline V lookup: CDR1 MDHEN, CDR2 SYDVKM. Trimming cost V 4 bases and J 5 bases; bases outside gene matches: 5. CDR3 amino acids: CASSYRGRKTGELFF. CDR3 DNA sequence: TGTGCCAGCAGTTACAGGGGGCGCAAAACCGGGGAGCTGTTTTTT.

The chain joins TRBV3-1 (or the pseudogene TRBV3-2) to TRBJ1-2; TRBD1 agrees at 7 bases. Germline V gives CDR1 LGHDT, CDR2 YNNKEL (reference sequence). The CDR3 totals 14 residues. The V segment lost 4 bases and the J segment 2 bases; nucleotides outside the gene matches: 4. The CDR3, as DNA: TGTGCCAGCAGCCGGGGGACAGCAAACTATGGCTACACCTTC. This encodes CASSRGTANYGYTF.

The V call is TRBV19, the J call TRBJ1-5; 7 bases agree with TRBD1. CDR3 length: 15 amino acids. From germline, CDR1 is LNHDA and CDR2 SQIVND (reference sequence). Trimming at V came to 5 bases and at J to 4 bases, leaving 8 bases not matched to a gene. The CDR3 spells CASSVDGTENQPQHF. The CDR3 DNA follows: TGTGCCAGTAGTGTCGATGGGACAGAAAATCAGCCCCAGCATTTT.

The chain carries TRBV5-4 and TRBJ2-3, with 9 bases fitting TRBD2. Losses at the gene ends were 5 bases for V and 4 bases for J; bases not matched to a gene: 5. Germline V gene lookup returns CDR1 SGHNT and CDR2 YYREEE (reference sequence). This CDR3 region has 14 residues. The CDR3 region has the DNA TGTGCCAGCAGGGCACTAGCGGGCTCAGATACGCAGTATTTT. This translates into CASRALAGSDTQYF.